These 31 T cell receptor beta chains came from one sample sequenced in a study of vaccination effects on CD4 cells after COVID-19. Profiling relied on immunoSEQ multiplex PCR, and the TCRdb table lists in-frame clones only, not all of them. The sample lists tens of thousands of clones; approximately 75% were seen once. Within the ViraFEST assay, antigen-specific CD4+ T cells underwent expansion with viral peptide pools prior to sequencing. It was after roughly ten days of culture that CD4+ T cells were isolated. Each participant was given two doses of one vaccine (BNT162b2 or mRNA-1273). These receptors' targets are unknown. Source: CD4+ T cells from PBMCs cultured with HCoV-229E spike peptides, taken after COVID-19 vaccination. Receptors were obtained from a human donor who received a COVID-19 vaccine.

The rearrangement uses TRBV3-1 (or the pseudogene TRBV3-2) and TRBJ2-1; D remains ambiguous. The germline CDR1 and CDR2 sequences are LGHDT and YNNKEL (reference sequence). This CDR3 region has 14 residues. The V and J ends lost 0 bases and 9 bases respectively, with 12 bases between them. The chain's CDR3 is CASSQDRVFGEQFF. The CDR3 region has the DNA TGTGCCAGCAGCCAAGATAGGGTTTTCGGTGAGCAGTTCTTC.

V and J are TRBV6-1 and TRBJ2-2, with D unclear. Germline V gene lookup returns CDR1 MNHNS and CDR2 SASEGT. This CDR3 is 13 amino acids long. V was cut by 3 bases and J by 5 bases, with 7 bases left in between. CDR3 in DNA: TGTGCCAGCAGTGATTCTCATACCGGGGAGCTGTTTTTT. As protein: CASSDSHTGELFF.

The rearrangement uses TRBV6-5 and TRBJ2-7; 7 bases match TRBD1. The CDR3 consists of 14 residues. Unmatched junction bases numbered 7, after V lost 5 bases and J lost 3 bases. The germline V gene has CDR1 MNHEY and CDR2 SVGAGI. The CDR3 reads CASSQSRDSYEQYF. The DNA for the CDR3 is TGTGCCAGCAGTCAGAGCCGGGACAGCTACGAGCAGTACTTC.

V gene TRBV7-9 combines with J gene TRBJ2-1, with 11 positions matching TRBD2. The CDR3 covers 16 residues. Per germline, CDR1 SEHNR and CDR2 FQNEAQ (reference sequence). Losses at the gene ends were 5 bases for V and 3 bases for J; bases not matched to a gene: 6. In DNA, the CDR3 is TGTGCCAGCAGCATTGGACTAGCGGGCTACTACAATGAGCAGTTCTTC. This translates into CASSIGLAGYYNEQFF.

V gene TRBV5-6 combines with J gene TRBJ2-5, with D possibly TRBD1 on 5 matching bases. CDR1 SGHDT and CDR2 YYEEEE come from the germline V gene. The CDR3 covers 12 residues. The V gene lost 4 bases and the J gene lost 5 bases, with 9 bases spanning the gap. DNA of the CDR3: TGTGCCAGCAGCGAAGGGGTCGAGACCCAGTACTTC. Its translation: CASSEGVETQYF. Full variable domain (missing parts from reference TRBV5-6 and TRBJ2-5): DAGVTQSPTHLIKTRGQQVTLRCSPKSGHDTVSWYQQALGQGPQFIFQYYEEEERQRGNFPDRFSGHQFPNYSSELNVNALLLGDSALYLCASSEGVETQYFGPGTRLLVL.

The chain links TRBV24-1 to TRBJ2-3, with a tentative D call TRBD2 (5 bases). The CDR3 covers 18 residues. The germline V gene encodes CDR1 KGHDR and CDR2 SFDVKD. V lost 2 bases, J lost 7 bases, and 24 bases lay in between. In DNA, the CDR3 is TGTGCCACCAGTGATTCACGGTCGGTATTCTGGGAGAGAAATACGCAGTATTTT. It is translated as CATSDSRSVFWERNTQYF.

The chain carries TRBV19 and TRBJ1-2; D unresolved. The CDR3 runs to 14 residues. Germline CDR1 LNHDA, CDR2 SQIVND (reference sequence). Trimming removed 6 bases at V and 4 bases at J, with 15 bases between. The CDR3 nucleotides are TGTGCCAGTAGCGAACCCAATCTAGGCTATGGCTACACCTTC. Its protein is CASSEPNLGYGYTF.

This clone was recorded only once. The chain couples TRBV12-3 or TRBV12-4 to TRBJ2-5; D is uncertain. V lost 7 bases and J lost 9, with 18 bases in between. The CDR3 is made up of 13 amino acids. The CDR3 protein is CASTKRALGSQYF. The CDR3 nucleotides are TGTGCCAGCACCAAACGGGCACTGGGGTCCCAGTACTTC.

This chain links TRBV12-3 or TRBV12-4 with TRBJ2-5; D perhaps matches TRBD2 (6 bases). The CDR3 covers 13 residues. V lost 6 bases to trimming and J lost 4 bases, with 12 bases between them. The CDR3, as DNA: TGTGCCAGCAGGCGGGGTAGGATAGAGACCCAGTACTTC. Translation: CASRRGRIETQYF.

This chain joins TRBV7-9 and TRBJ2-7; D gene unclear. CDR3 length equals 12 residues. CDR1 SEHNR and CDR2 FQNEAQ come from the germline V gene (reference sequence). The germline V and J ends were trimmed by 0 bases and 5 bases, with 5 bases remaining between them. The CDR3 is CASSLALNEQYF. Written as DNA, the CDR3 is TGTGCCAGCAGCTTAGCGCTGAACGAGCAGTACTTC.

The chain joins TRBV19 to TRBJ2-1, with D possibly TRBD1 on 6 matching bases. Trimming cost V 2 bases and J 7 bases, with 18 bases left between them. CDR3 length: 16 residues. The germline V gene encodes CDR1 LNHDA and CDR2 SQIVND (reference sequence). Here the CDR3 DNA reads TGTGCCAGTAGTATATTCCCCGTACAGGGCAGGAATGAGCAGTTCTTC. Protein: CASSIFPVQGRNEQFF.

The V call is TRBV6-1, the J call TRBJ1-4, with D perhaps TRBD1 (6 bases). The ends were cut back, 6 bases at V and 8 bases at J, with 22 bases in the middle. The CDR3 consists of 16 residues. Germline-derived CDR1 and CDR2 are MNHNS and SASEGT. This chain's CDR3 is CASREHRAPRREKLFF. For the CDR3, the DNA is TGTGCCAGCAGGGAACACAGGGCGCCTCGGAGGGAAAAACTGTTTTTT.

This chain connects TRBV19 to TRBJ1-1, with 8 bases identical to TRBD1. V was pared by 5 bases and J by 2 bases, with 10 bases of the junction left unmatched. CDR3 length: 16 residues. The germline V gene has CDR1 LNHDA and CDR2 SQIVND (reference sequence). CDR3 DNA sequence: TGTGCCAGTAGTGGAGACAGGGGCCGCCCAAACACTGAAGCTTTCTTT. Protein sequence: CASSGDRGRPNTEAFF.

The rearrangement joins TRBV7-9 to TRBJ2-7, with D possibly matching TRBD1 (6 bases). V shed 6 bases and J shed 0 bases, with 12 bases lying between them. The CDR3 extends over 14 amino acids. Looked up from germline, CDR1 is SEHNR and CDR2 is FQNEAQ (reference sequence). The CDR3 loop is CASRNRDNSYEQYF. The CDR3, as DNA: TGTGCCAGCAGGAACCGGGACAACTCCTACGAGCAGTACTTC.

CDR3 nucleotide sequence: TGTGCCATCAGTGATAAGGGAGGGAGGAACACTGAAGCTTTCTTT. Its translation is CAISDKGGRNTEAFF. The genes are TRBV10-3 and TRBJ1-1; D gene unclear. The V gene's germline CDR1 is ENHRY and CDR2 SYGVKD. With 3 bases removed from V and 1 base from J, the gap between germline ends came to 12 bases. This CDR3 region has 15 residues.

The gene calls are TRBV4-2 and TRBJ2-6; the match to TRBD1 covers 8 bases. There are 13 residues in the CDR3. The germline V gene has CDR1 LGHNA and CDR2 YNFKEQ. The J segment lost 16 bases and the V segment lost 6 bases, leaving 11 bases of the junction unmatched. The CDR3 loop is CASSHKTGEKLTF. CDR3 DNA sequence: TGTGCCAGCAGTCACAAGACAGGGGAGAAGCTGACTTTC.

The chain's CDR3 is CASRYGTGPGYTF. CDR3 DNA sequence: TGTGCCAGCAGATACGGGACAGGGCCCGGCTACACCTTC. J is TRBJ1-2 and V is TRBV6-5; 9 positions match TRBD1. Germline-derived CDR1 and CDR2 are MNHEY and SVGAGI. V lost 6 bases and J lost 8; bases outside the gene matches: 7. CDR3 length: 13 residues.

V gene TRBV7-2 combines with J gene TRBJ1-1, with D possibly matching TRBD1 (5 bases). There are 14 residues in the CDR3. The V gene's germline CDR1 is SGHTA and CDR2 FQGNSA. Deletions cut 3 bases from V and 4 bases from J, with 12 bases between. The CDR3 DNA reads TGTGCCAGCAGCTTCTCAGGGACGAGCACTGAAGCTTTCTTT. This sequence encodes CASSFSGTSTEAFF.

In nucleotides, the CDR3 is TGTGCCAGCAGTTACCGCCAGGGGTATGAAAAACTGTTTTTT. It encodes CASSYRQGYEKLFF. This chain uses TRBV6-5 with TRBJ1-4, with a possible D match to TRBD1 (6 bases). The CDR3 contains 14 residues. Between the trimmed V and J ends, which lost 2 bases and 6 bases, there was a span of 10 bases. CDR1 MNHEY and CDR2 SVGAGI come from the germline V gene.

This chain links TRBV6-5 with TRBJ1-4; 7 bases are shared with TRBD1. From germline, CDR1 is MNHEY and CDR2 SVGAGI. CDR3 length: 14 residues. Losses at the gene ends were 10 bases for V and 8 bases for J; bases not matched to a gene: 13. Here the CDR3 reads CATGRQGRYEKLFF. CDR3 DNA sequence: TGTGCCACGGGAAGACAGGGCAGATACGAAAAACTGTTTTTT.

The chain carries TRBV4-1 and TRBJ2-7; D could derive from TRBD1 or TRBD2 (6 bases each). The germline V gene has CDR1 MGHRA and CDR2 YSYEKL. The CDR3 is 18 amino acids. V dropped 1 base and J dropped 2 bases, with 21 bases sitting between them. The CDR3 reads CASSQGVIRLGGAYEQYF. In DNA, the CDR3 is TGCGCCAGCAGCCAAGGGGTCATCAGATTGGGGGGCGCCTACGAGCAGTACTTC.

This chain uses TRBV6-5 with TRBJ2-7; possible D gene TRBD2, 6 bases. Germline assignment: CDR1 MNHEY and CDR2 SVGAGI. The CDR3 has 15 amino acids. The V end lost 7 bases, the J end lost 3 bases, and 19 bases lay between the germline ends. The CDR3 loop reads CASIKGTETSYEQYF. CDR3 nucleotides: TGTGCCAGCATTAAAGGGACTGAAACCAGCTACGAGCAGTACTTC.

To note about this clone: Relative to the germline gene, one junction end is altered; a read error may explain this. This rearrangement joins TRBV19 to TRBJ1-1; 7 bases agree with TRBD1. The germline gives CDR1 LNHDA, CDR2 SQIVND (reference sequence). This CDR3 is built from 13 residues. CDR3: CASSTGANTEAFF. CDR3 sequence (DNA): TGTGCCAGCAGTACAGGGGCGAACACTGAAGCTTTCTTT.

The gene calls are TRBV27 and TRBJ2-4; 10 nucleotides align to TRBD2. Germline lookup yields CDR1 MNHEY and CDR2 SMNVEV (reference sequence). The CDR3 totals 16 residues. V lost 4 bases to trimming and J lost 0 bases; unmatched junction nucleotides: 3. In DNA form, the CDR3 reads TGTGCCAGCAGTTCACCTAGCGGGAGAGCCAAAAACATTCAGTACTTC. Residues: CASSSPSGRAKNIQYF.

This clone was picked up a small number of times. The rearrangement links TRBV27 to TRBJ2-2; the match to TRBD1 covers 8 bases. CDR3 length: 15 amino acids. Looked up from germline, CDR1 is MNHEY and CDR2 is SMNVEV (reference sequence). Trimming removed 6 bases from V and 4 bases from J; junction bases left unmatched: 7. As DNA, the CDR3 is TGTGCCAGCAGCCCGACAGGGGTTATCACCGGGGAGCTGTTTTTT. Residues: CASSPTGVITGELFF.

This clone came up a few times. V gene TRBV5-1 combines with J gene TRBJ1-2; D is unclear. Germline values: CDR1 SGHRS, CDR2 YFSETQ. Trimming took off 0 bases at V and 4 bases at J, with 4 bases between the two ends. The CDR3 has 12 amino acids. In DNA form, the CDR3 reads TGCGCCAGCAGCTTGGCAGGCTATGGCTACACCTTC. It translates to CASSLAGYGYTF.

V gene TRBV5-6 combines with J gene TRBJ2-7; 11 bases are shared with TRBD2. CDR3 size: 17 residues. Germline V lookup: CDR1 SGHDT, CDR2 YYEEEE. The V and J ends lost 1 base and 4 bases, in that order; junction bases with no gene match: 10. This CDR3 is CASSLRSGGLAVYEQYF. The CDR3 DNA reads as TGTGCCAGCAGCTTGCGGTCCGGGGGACTAGCGGTATACGAGCAGTACTTC.

The chain carries TRBV11-2 and TRBJ2-3; the match to TRBD2 covers 7 bases. Trimming at V came to 5 bases and at J to 11 bases, leaving 22 bases not matched to a gene. CDR1 and CDR2 (germline): SGHAT, FQNNGV. The CDR3 contains 17 residues. CDR3 sequence reads: CASSVSYGGGLGMGQYF. The CDR3 DNA reads as TGTGCCAGCAGCGTCTCCTACGGCGGGGGATTAGGGATGGGGCAGTATTTT.

This rearrangement joins TRBV5-1 to TRBJ1-2; D may be TRBD1 (5 bases). Per germline, CDR1 SGHRS and CDR2 YFSETQ. Between the trimmed V and J ends, which lost 4 bases and 5 bases, there was a span of 12 bases. The CDR3 is 13 amino acids. The CDR3 DNA is TGCGCCAGCAGCCTGGACATCCAATATGGCTACACCTTC. Amino acid sequence: CASSLDIQYGYTF.

J is TRBJ2-7 and V is TRBV19; 8 positions agree with TRBD1. CDR3 length: 14 amino acids. V gave up 7 bases and J gave up 1 base; unmatched junction bases: 6. Germline CDR1 reads LNHDA; CDR2 reads SQIVND (reference sequence). The CDR3 protein is CASTPDRDSYEQYF. DNA for the CDR3: TGTGCCAGTACTCCGGACAGGGATTCCTACGAGCAGTACTTC. The entire variable domain, with the rest obtained from reference TRBV19 and TRBJ2-7, is as follows: DGGITQSPKYLFRKEGQNVTLSCEQNLNHDAMYWYRQDPGQGLRLIYYSQIVNDFQKGDIAEGYSVSREKKESFPLTVTSAQKNPTAFYLCASTPDRDSYEQYFGPGTRLTVT.

This sequence joins TRBV4-1 and TRBJ1-3; D is ambiguous. The germline V and J ends were trimmed by 0 bases and 0 bases, with 9 bases remaining between them. CDR3 length: 16 amino acids. The germline gives CDR1 MGHRA, CDR2 YSYEKL. The CDR3 DNA follows: TGCGCCAGCAGCCAAGATCCCGTGAGCTCTGGAAACACCATATATTTT. Translating it yields CASSQDPVSSGNTIYF.